One and the same sample provided the 8 T cell receptor beta chains below, sequenced in a study of cytomegalovirus exposure and HLA in healthy donors. Primers included in the PCR were 60 Vbeta and 13 Jbeta primers. Profiling relied on immunoSEQ multiplex PCR, and the TCRdb table lists in-frame clones only, not all of them. The sample records about 73,000 clones, roughly 82% being singletons. Sequenced material: PBMCs. The source is a man aged 70 or older in good health and CMV-seronegative.

The chain uses TRBV6-1 and TRBJ2-3, with 13 positions matching TRBD2. From germline, CDR1 is MNHNS and CDR2 SASEGT. This CDR3 spans 15 amino acids. V dropped 5 bases and J dropped 6; count of bases not matched to a gene: 5. The CDR3 region is CASSTTSGGLDTQYF. The CDR3 DNA sequence: TGTGCCAGCAGTACGACTAGCGGGGGGCTGGATACGCAGTATTTT.

This rearrangement joins TRBV6-1 to TRBJ1-2; perhaps TRBD1 as D (5 bases). CDR3 length equals 18 residues. Germline V gives CDR1 MNHNS, CDR2 SASEGT. V lost 0 bases, J lost 3 bases, and 20 bases lay in between. CDR3 DNA: TGTGCCAGCAGTGAAGCACCAACCCGACGGGGGATCCACTATGGCTACACCTTC. Residues: CASSEAPTRRGIHYGYTF.

V is TRBV7-6 and J is TRBJ2-1; D is undetermined. CDR3 length: 15 amino acids. The V end lost 5 bases, the J end lost 8 bases, and 19 bases lay between the germline ends. CDR1 and CDR2 from the germline V gene are SGHVS and FNYEAQ. The chain's CDR3 is CASSAQTTPTYEQFF. The DNA of the CDR3 is TGTGCCAGCAGCGCCCAGACAACCCCGACGTATGAGCAGTTCTTC.

The chain is built from TRBV2 and TRBJ2-1, with 7 bases identical to TRBD2. The CDR3 is 16 residues long. Germline V CDR1 and CDR2: SNHLY, FYNNEI. The ends lost 5 bases at V and 8 bases at J; junction bases unmatched: 15. CDR3 nucleotides: TGTGCCAGCAGTCCCCGACTAGCCCCGGAGGTTGATGAGCAGTTCTTC. It codes for CASSPRLAPEVDEQFF.

The chain couples TRBV7-9 to TRBJ2-2; tentatively, D is TRBD1 (6 bases). The V gene's germline CDR1 is SEHNR and CDR2 FQNEAQ (reference sequence). The CDR3 loop spans 19 amino acids. The V end was cut by 2 bases, the J end by 1 base, with 20 bases between. The CDR3 spells CASSLTRGRGGQNTGELFF. CDR3 DNA: TGTGCCAGCAGCTTAACCCGCGGGCGTGGGGGACAGAACACCGGGGAGCTGTTTTTT. The whole variable domain, remainder taken from reference TRBV7-9 and TRBJ2-2, is DTGVSQNPRHKITKRGQNVTFRCDPISEHNRLYWYRQTLGQGPEFLTYFQNEAQLEKSRLLSDRFSAERPKGSFSTLEIQRTEQGDSAMYLCASSLTRGRGGQNTGELFFGEGSRLTVL.

A few counts support this clone. The chain combines TRBV4-3 with TRBJ1-3; D gene ambiguous. The CDR3 contains 16 residues. The germline V gene encodes CDR1 LGHNA and CDR2 YSLEER. Trimming left V 0 bases short and J 4 bases short, with 13 bases between. Written as DNA, the CDR3 is TGCGCCAGCAGCCAAGATCGGGGAGGTTCGGGAAACACCATATATTTT. Its protein product is CASSQDRGGSGNTIYF.

The gene calls are TRBV7-8 and TRBJ2-1; 11 bases align to TRBD2. The CDR3 runs to 18 residues. Trimming took 2 bases from V and 5 from J; bases not matched to a gene: 11. Germline values: CDR1 SGHVS, CDR2 FQNEAQ. The CDR3 spells CASSLRSSGGLTNNEQFF. CDR3 bases: TGTGCCAGCAGCTTAAGATCTAGCGGGGGGCTGACGAACAATGAGCAGTTCTTC.

J is TRBJ1-4 and V is TRBV18; D remains unclear. In germline, CDR1 is KGHSH, CDR2 LQKENI. V lost 6 bases, J lost 8 bases, and 16 bases lay in between. This CDR3 contains 14 residues. The CDR3 protein is CASSQGGLGEKLFF. CDR3 nucleotide sequence: TGTGCCAGCTCCCAAGGCGGGCTTGGAGAAAAACTGTTTTTT.